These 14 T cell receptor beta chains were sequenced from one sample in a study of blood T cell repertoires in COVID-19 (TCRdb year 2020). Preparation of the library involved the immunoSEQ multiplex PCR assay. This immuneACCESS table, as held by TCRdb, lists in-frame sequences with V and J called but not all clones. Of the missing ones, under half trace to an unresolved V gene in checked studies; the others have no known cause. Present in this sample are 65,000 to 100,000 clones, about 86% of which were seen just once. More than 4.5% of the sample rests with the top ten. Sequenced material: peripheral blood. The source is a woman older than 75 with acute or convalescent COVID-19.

The CDR3 region is CASSFGQGDNYGYTF. Here the CDR3 DNA reads TGTGCCAGCTCATTCGGACAGGGGGATAACTATGGCTACACCTTC. The chain recombines TRBV18 with TRBJ1-2; 10 bases fit TRBD1. Trimming took 5 bases from V and 1 from J; bases not matched to a gene: 4. The CDR3 is 15 residues long. Germline-derived CDR1 and CDR2 are KGHSH and LQKENI.

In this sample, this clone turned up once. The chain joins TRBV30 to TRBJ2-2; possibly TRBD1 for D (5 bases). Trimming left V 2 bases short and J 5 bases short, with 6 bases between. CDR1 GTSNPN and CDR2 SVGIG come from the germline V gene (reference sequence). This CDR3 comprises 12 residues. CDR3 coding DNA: TGTGCCTGGAGTCCAGGGACCGGGGAGCTGTTTTTT. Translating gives CAWSPGTGELFF.

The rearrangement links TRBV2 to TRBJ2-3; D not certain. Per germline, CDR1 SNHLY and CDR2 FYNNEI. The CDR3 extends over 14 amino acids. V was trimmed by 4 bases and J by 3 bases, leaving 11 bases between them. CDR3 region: CASSGVGLTDTQYF. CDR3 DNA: TGTGCCAGCAGTGGAGTCGGGTTGACAGATACGCAGTATTTT. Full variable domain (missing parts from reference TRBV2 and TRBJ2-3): EPEVTQTPSHQVTQMGQEVILRCVPISNHLYFYWYRQILGQKVEFLVSFYNNEISEKSEIFDDQFSVERPDGSNFTLKIRSTKLEDSAMYFCASSGVGLTDTQYFGPGTRLTVL.

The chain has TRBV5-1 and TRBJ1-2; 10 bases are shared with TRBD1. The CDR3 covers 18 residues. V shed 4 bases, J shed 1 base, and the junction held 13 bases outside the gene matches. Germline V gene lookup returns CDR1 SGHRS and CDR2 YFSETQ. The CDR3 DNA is TGCGCCAGCAGCCCCTCCTGGACAGGGGGTAGTAGTAACTATGGCTACACCTTC. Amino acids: CASSPSWTGGSSNYGYTF.

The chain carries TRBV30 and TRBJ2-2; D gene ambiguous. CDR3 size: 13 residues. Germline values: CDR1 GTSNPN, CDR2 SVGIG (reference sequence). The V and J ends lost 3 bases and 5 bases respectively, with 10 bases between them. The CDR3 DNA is TGTGCCTGGAGCCTAAGTGAAACCGGGGAGCTGTTTTTT. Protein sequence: CAWSLSETGELFF.

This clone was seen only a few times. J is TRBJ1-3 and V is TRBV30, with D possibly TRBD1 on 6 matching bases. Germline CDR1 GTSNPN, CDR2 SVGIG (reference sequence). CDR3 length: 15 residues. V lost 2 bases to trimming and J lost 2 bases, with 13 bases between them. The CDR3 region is CAWSPRGAAGNTIYF. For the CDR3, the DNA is TGTGCCTGGAGTCCCCGGGGGGCAGCTGGAAACACCATATATTTT.

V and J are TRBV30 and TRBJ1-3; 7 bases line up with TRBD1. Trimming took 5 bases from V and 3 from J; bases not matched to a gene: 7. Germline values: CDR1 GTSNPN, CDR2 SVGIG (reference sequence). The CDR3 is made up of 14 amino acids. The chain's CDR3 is CAWGQDSSGNTIYF. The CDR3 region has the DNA TGTGCCTGGGGACAGGACTCAAGTGGAAACACCATATATTTT.

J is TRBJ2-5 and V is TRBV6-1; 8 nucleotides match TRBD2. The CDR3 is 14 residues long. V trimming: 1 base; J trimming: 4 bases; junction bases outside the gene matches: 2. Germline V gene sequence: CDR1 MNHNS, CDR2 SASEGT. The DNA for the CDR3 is TGTGCCAGCAGTGAAGTCCGGGGGGGAGAGACCCAGTACTTC. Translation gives CASSEVRGGETQYF.

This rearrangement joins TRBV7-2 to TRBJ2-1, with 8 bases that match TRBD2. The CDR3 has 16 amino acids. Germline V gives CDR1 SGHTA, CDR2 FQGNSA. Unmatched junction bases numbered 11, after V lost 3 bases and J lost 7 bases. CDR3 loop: CASSFIAGRGGNEQFF. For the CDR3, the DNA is TGTGCCAGCAGCTTTATAGCGGGCCGGGGGGGTAATGAGCAGTTCTTC. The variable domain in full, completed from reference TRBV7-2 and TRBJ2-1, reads GAGVSQSPSNKVTEKGKDVELRCDPISGHTALYWYRQSLGQGLEFLIYFQGNSAPDKSGLPSDRFSAERTGGSVSTLTIQRTQQEDSAVYLCASSFIAGRGGNEQFFGPGTRLTVL.

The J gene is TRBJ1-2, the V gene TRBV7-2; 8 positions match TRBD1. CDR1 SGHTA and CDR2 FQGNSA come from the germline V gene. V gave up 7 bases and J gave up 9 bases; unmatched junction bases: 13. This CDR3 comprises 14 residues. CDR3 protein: CASIPGQAIGSYTF. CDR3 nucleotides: TGTGCCAGCATTCCGGGACAGGCCATCGGGAGCTACACCTTC.

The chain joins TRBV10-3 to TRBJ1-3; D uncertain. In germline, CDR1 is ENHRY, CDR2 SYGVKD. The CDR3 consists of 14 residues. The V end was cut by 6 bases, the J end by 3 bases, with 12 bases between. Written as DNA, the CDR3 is TGTGCCATCAGGCGGGAGGGTGTTGGAAACACCATATATTTT. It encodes CAIRREGVGNTIYF.

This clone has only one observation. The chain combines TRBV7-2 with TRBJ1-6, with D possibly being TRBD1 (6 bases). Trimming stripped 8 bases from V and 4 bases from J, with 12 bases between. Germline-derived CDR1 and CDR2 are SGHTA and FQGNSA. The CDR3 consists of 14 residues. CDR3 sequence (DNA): TGTGCCAGCGTGGACAGTCTTTATAATTCACCCCTCCACTTT. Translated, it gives CASVDSLYNSPLHF.

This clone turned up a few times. The CDR3 reads CASSRQPGVYEQYF. In nucleotides, the CDR3 is TGTGCCAGTAGTAGACAGCCGGGGGTTTACGAGCAGTACTTC. The chain links TRBV19 to TRBJ2-7; D is perhaps TRBD2 (6 bases). V lost 4 bases and J lost 4, with 14 bases in between. Germline-derived CDR1 and CDR2 are LNHDA and SQIVND (reference sequence). The CDR3 contains 14 residues.

The DNA for the CDR3 is TGTGCCTGGCGCCCAGGGAATGGACAGAACACTGAAGCTTTCTTT. Protein sequence: CAWRPGNGQNTEAFF. V and J are TRBV30 and TRBJ1-1, with D perhaps matching TRBD1 (5 bases). The CDR3 spans 15 residues. Germline CDR1 reads GTSNPN; CDR2 reads SVGIG (reference sequence). The V and J ends lost 5 bases and 1 base respectively, with 17 bases between them.